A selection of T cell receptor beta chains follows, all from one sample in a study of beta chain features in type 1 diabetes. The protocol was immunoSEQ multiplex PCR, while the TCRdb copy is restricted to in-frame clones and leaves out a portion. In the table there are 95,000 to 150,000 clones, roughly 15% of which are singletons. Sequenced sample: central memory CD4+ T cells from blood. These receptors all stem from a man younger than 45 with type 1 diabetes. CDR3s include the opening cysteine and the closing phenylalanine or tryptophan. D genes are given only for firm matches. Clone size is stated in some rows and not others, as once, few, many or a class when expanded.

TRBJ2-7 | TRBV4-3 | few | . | CASSQDFRAQTYEQYF | TGCGCCAGCAGCCAAGATTTTAGAGCCCAAACCTACGAGCAGTACTTC
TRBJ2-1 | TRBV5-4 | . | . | CASSRWQRDEQFF | TGTGCCAGCAGCCGGTGGCAGAGAGATGAGCAGTTCTTC
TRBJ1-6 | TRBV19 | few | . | CASSIDEDSPLHF | TGTGCCAGTAGTATAGATGAGGATTCACCCCTCCACTTT
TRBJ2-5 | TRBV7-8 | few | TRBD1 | CASSDRAGQFQETQYF | TGTGCCAGCAGCGACAGGGCAGGGCAGTTCCAAGAGACCCAGTACTTC
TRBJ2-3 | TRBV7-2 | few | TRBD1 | CASSSGTGTLDTQYF | TGTGCCAGCAGCTCCGGGACAGGGACCCTAGATACGCAGTATTTT
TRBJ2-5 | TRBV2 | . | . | CASNGVSRGRKETQYF | TGTGCCAGCAATGGTGTTAGTAGGGGAAGGAAAGAGACCCAGTACTTC
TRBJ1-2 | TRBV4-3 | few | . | CASSQVGRGHGYTF | TGCGCCAGCAGCCAAGTGGGCAGGGGACATGGCTACACCTTC
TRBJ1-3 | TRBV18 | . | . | CASSPPQGLEGNTIYF | TGTGCCAGCTCACCACCCCAGGGCCTTGAAGGAAACACCATATATTTT
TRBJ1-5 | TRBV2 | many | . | CASTRGNQPQHF | TGTGCCAGCACGAGGGGCAATCAGCCCCAGCATTTT
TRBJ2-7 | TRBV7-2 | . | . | CASSRGTSSYEQYF | TGTGCCAGCAGCCGCGGGACTTCTTCCTACGAGCAGTACTTC
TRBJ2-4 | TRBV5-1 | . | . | CASSLGSRENIQYF | TGCGCCAGCAGCTTGGGTTCGAGGGAAAACATTCAGTACTTC
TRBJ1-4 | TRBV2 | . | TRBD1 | CASRPGTGEKLFF | TGTGCCAGCAGACCCGGGACAGGGGAAAAACTGTTTTTT
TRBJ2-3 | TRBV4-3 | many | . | CASSHGVTDTQYF | TGCGCCAGCAGCCACGGGGTCACAGATACGCAGTATTTT
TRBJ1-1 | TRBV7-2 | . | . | CASSPLFGGHQNTEAFF | TGTGCCAGCAGTCCCCTATTTGGGGGACACCAGAACACTGAAGCTTTCTTT
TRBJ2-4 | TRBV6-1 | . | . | CASRDGGPKNIQYF | TGTGCCAGCAGGGACGGGGGGCCCAAAAACATTCAGTACTTC
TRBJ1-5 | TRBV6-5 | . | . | CASSRRDQPQHF | TGTGCCAGCAGTCGGAGGGATCAGCCCCAGCATTTT
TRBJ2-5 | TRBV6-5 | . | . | CASSYPKESQYF | TGTGCCAGCAGTTACCCCAAAGAGAGCCAGTACTTC
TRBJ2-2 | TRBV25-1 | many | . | CASRGTGHTGELFF | TGTGCCAGCAGAGGGACCGGACACACCGGGGAGCTGTTTTTT
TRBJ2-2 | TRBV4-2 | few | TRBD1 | CASSPGTANTGELFF | TGTGCCAGCAGCCCTGGGACAGCGAACACCGGGGAGCTGTTTTTT
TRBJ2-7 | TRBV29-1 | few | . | CSVEGGMDEQYF | TGCAGCGTTGAAGGGGGGATGGACGAGCAGTACTTC
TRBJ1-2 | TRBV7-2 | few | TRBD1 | CASSSAGTGYGYTF | TGTGCCAGCAGCTCGGCCGGGACAGGCTATGGCTACACCTTC
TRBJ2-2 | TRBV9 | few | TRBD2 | CASSPSGGMNTGELFF | TGTGCCAGCAGCCCCAGCGGGGGAATGAACACCGGGGAGCTGTTTTTT
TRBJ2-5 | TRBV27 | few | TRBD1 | CASSHNLQGGETQYF | TGTGCCAGCAGCCACAACCTACAGGGGGGAGAGACCCAGTACTTC
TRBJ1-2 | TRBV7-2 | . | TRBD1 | CASSSGQNYGYTF | TGTGCCAGCAGCTCGGGACAGAACTATGGCTACACCTTC
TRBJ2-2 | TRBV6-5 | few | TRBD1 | CASSYVTGDTGELFF | TGTGCCAGCAGTTATGTCACAGGGGACACCGGGGAGCTGTTTTTT
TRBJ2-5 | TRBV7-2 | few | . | CASSMAGGQQTQYF | TGTGCCAGCAGCATGGCCGGGGGGCAACAGACCCAGTACTTC
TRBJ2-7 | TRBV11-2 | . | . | CASSLGDIWYEQYF | TGTGCCAGCAGCTTAGGAGACATTTGGTACGAGCAGTACTTC
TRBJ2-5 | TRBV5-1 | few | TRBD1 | CASSWGQKETQYF | TGCGCCAGCAGCTGGGGACAGAAAGAGACCCAGTACTTC
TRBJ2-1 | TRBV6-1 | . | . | CASSESLGGGANEQFF | TGTGCCAGCAGTGAATCTTTAGGAGGGGGGGCCAATGAGCAGTTCTTC
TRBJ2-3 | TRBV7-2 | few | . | CASSPRRGSTDTQYF | TGTGCCAGCAGCCCAAGGCGGGGTAGCACAGATACGCAGTATTTT
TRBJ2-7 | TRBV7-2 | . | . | CASSLTSYEQYF | TGTGCCAGCAGCCTGACCTCCTACGAGCAGTACTTC